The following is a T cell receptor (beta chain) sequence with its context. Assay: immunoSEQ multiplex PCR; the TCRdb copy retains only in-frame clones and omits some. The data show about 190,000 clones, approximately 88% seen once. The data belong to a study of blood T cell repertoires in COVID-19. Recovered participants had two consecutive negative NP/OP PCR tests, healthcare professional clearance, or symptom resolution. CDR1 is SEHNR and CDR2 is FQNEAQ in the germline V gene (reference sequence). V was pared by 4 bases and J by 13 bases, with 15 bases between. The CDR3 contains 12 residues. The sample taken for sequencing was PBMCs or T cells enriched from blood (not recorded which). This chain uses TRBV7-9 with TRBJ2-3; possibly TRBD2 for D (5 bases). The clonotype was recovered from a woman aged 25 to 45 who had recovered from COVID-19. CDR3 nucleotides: TGTGCCAGCAGCTCCGGTTGGTTCGGGGAGTATTTT. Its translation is CASSSGWFGEYF.